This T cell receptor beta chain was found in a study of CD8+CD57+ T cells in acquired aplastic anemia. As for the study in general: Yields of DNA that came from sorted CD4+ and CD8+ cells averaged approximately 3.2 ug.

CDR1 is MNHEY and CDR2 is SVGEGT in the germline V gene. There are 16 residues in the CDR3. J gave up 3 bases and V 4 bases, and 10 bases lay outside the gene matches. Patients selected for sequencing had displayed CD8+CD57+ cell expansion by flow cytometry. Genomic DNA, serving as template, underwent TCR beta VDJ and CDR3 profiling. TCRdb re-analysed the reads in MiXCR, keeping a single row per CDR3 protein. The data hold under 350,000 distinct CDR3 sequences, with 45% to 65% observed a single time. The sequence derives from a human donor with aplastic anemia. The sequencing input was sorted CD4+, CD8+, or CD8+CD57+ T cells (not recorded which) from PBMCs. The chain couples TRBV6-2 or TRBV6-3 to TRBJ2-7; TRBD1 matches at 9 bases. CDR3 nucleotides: TGTGCCAGCAGTTGGGACAGGGCTAGCGAGGACTACGAGCAGTACTTC. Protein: CASSWDRASEDYEQYF.